Included here is one T cell receptor (beta chain) sequence, with context. Its antigen is still unknown. The entry originates in a study of T cell clones after liver transplantation. Across the study: Post-transplant blood was tracked for graft-donor-reactive T cell clones identified in a pre-transplant mixed lymphocyte reaction. Standard immunosuppression, with no induction, continued until 12-24 months after transplant.

Study conclusions and caveats: Circulating graft-donor-reactive CD4 TCRbeta sequences fell significantly post-transplant in 5 of 8 subjects.

The table came from immunoSEQ multiplex PCR; TCRdb's copy has only in-frame clones and leaves some out. The table has 18,000 or so clones, approximately 90% seen once. The clonotype originates from a human patient who received a liver transplant. Some T cells may originate from the graft donor. Specimen: CD8+ T cells from blood, collected about 46 months after liver transplant.

The CDR3 DNA sequence: TGTGCCAGCAGTGAAACCCTGGGACAGAACGAGCAGTACTTC. This encodes CASSETLGQNEQYF. V usage is TRBV2 and J usage is TRBJ2-7; 7 bases are a match to TRBD1. Germline assignment: CDR1 SNHLY and CDR2 FYNNEI. The CDR3 contains 14 residues. The ends lost 2 bases at V and 5 bases at J; junction bases unmatched: 6.